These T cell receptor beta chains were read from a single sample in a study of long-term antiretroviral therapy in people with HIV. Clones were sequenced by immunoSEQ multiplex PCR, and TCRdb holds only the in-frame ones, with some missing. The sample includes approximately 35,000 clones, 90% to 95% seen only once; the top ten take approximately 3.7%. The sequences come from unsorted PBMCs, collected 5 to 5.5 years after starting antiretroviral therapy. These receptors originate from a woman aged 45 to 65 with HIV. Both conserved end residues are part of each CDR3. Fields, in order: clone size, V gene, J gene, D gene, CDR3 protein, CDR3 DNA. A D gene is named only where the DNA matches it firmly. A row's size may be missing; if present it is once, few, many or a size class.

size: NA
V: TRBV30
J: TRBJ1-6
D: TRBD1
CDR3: CAWNRQGSSYNSPLHF
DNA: TGTGCCTGGAATAGACAGGGAAGCTCCTATAATTCACCCCTCCACTTT

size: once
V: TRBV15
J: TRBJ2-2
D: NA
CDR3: CATGDKLGSVKLFF
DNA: TGTGCCACCGGAGACAAACTTGGTTCTGTTAAGCTGTTTTTT

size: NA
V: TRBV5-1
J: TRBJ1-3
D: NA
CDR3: CASSPGGRGGNTIYF
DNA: TGCGCCAGCAGCCCCGGGGGCAGGGGTGGAAACACCATATATTTT

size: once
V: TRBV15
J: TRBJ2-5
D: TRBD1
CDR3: CATSTRQGAEETQYF
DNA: TGTGCCACCAGCACCAGACAGGGGGCAGAAGAGACCCAGTACTTC

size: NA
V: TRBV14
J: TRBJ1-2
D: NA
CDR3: CASSQFEANYGYTF
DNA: TGTGCCAGCAGCCAGTTCGAGGCTAACTATGGCTACACCTTC

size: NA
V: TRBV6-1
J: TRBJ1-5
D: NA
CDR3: CASSEEWDQPQHF
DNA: TGTGCCAGCAGTGAAGAGTGGGATCAGCCCCAGCATTTT

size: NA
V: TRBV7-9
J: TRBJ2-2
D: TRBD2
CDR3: CASSPRLAGGHSNTGELFF
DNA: TGTGCCAGCAGCCCCCGGTTAGCGGGGGGGCATTCGAACACCGGGGAGCTGTTTTTT

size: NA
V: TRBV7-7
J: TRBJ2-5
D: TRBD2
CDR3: CASSRGGNQETQYF
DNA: TGTGCTAGCAGTCGCGGGGGTAACCAAGAGACCCAGTACTTC

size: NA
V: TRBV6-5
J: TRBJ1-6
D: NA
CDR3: CASTQNGVRNSPLHF
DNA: TGTGCCAGCACCCAAAATGGGGTAAGAAATTCACCCCTCCACTTT

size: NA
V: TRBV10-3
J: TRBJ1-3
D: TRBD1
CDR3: CAISNGQGASGNTIYF
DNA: TGTGCCATCAGTAACGGACAGGGGGCATCGGGAAACACCATATATTTT

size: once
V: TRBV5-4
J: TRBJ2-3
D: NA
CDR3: CASSLALAGTDTQYF
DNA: TGTGCCAGCAGCTTGGCATTGGCGGGGACAGATACGCAGTATTTT

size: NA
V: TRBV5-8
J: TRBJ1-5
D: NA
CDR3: CASSLGTQHF
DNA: TGTGCCAGCAGCTTAGGCACCCAGCATTTT

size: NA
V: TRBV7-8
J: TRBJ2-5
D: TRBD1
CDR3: CASSPGTGELETQYF
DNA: TGTGCCAGCAGCCCCGGGACAGGGGAACTGGAGACCCAGTACTTC

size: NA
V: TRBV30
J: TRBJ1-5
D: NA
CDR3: CAWRRVGNSNQPQHF
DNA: TGTGCCTGGCGAAGGGTAGGCAATAGCAATCAGCCCCAGCATTTT

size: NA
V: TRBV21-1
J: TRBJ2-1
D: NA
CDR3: CASSNILKTCRNYNEQFF
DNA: TGTGCCAGCAGCAATATCTTGAAGACTTGCCGCAACTACAATGAGCAGTTCTTC

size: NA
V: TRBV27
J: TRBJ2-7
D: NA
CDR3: CASRAKGPLEQYF
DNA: TGTGCCAGCAGGGCTAAGGGGCCCCTCGAGCAGTACTTC

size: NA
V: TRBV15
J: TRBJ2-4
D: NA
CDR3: CATSREPGRDIQYF
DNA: TGTGCCACCAGCAGAGAGCCAGGGCGGGACATTCAGTACTTC

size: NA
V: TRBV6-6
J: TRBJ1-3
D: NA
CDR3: CASSYISSSGNTIYF
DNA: TGTGCCAGCAGTTACATCTCGAGTTCTGGAAACACCATATATTTT

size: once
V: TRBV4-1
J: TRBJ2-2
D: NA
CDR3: CASSQEPGTSAGELFF
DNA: TGCGCCAGCAGCCAAGAACCCGGAACCAGCGCGGGGGAGCTGTTTTTT

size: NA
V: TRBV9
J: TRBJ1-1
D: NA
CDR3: CASSVVGAGVNTEAFF
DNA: TGTGCCAGCAGCGTAGTGGGCGCGGGGGTGAACACTGAAGCTTTCTTT

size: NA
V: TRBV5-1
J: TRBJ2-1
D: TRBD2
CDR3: CASSSTPSGGAMGYEQFF
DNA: TGCGCCAGCAGCTCAACTCCTAGCGGGGGGGCCATGGGATATGAGCAGTTCTTC

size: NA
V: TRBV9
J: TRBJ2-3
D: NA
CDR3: CASSAPVGADTQYF
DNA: TGTGCCAGCAGCGCCCCTGTCGGGGCAGATACGCAGTATTTT

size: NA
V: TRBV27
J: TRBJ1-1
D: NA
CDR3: CASRRDTEAFF
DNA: TGTGCCAGCCGCCGGGACACTGAAGCTTTCTTT

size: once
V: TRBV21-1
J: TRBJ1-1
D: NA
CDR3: CASSKVERGEPEAFF
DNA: TGTGCCAGCAGCAAAGTTGAACGGGGTGAGCCTGAAGCTTTCTTT

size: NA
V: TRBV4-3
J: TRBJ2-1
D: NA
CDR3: CASSQDVAGEQFF
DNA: TGCGCCAGCAGCCAAGATGTGGCGGGGGAGCAGTTCTTC

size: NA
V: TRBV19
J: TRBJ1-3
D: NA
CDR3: CASSPLATFWGASGNTIYF
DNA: TGTGCCAGTAGCCCTCTAGCTACCTTTTGGGGGGCCTCTGGAAACACCATATATTTT

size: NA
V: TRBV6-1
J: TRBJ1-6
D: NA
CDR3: CASSATVWTNSPLHF
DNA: TGTGCCAGCAGTGCCACAGTGTGGACTAATTCACCCCTCCACTTT

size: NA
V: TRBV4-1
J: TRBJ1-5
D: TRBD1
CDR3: CASSQWGQSDQPQHF
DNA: TGCGCCAGCAGCCAGTGGGGACAGTCAGATCAGCCCCAGCATTTT

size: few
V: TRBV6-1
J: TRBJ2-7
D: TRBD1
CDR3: CASSDWTGVVYEQYF
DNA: TGTGCCAGCAGTGACTGGACAGGGGTAGTATACGAGCAGTACTTC

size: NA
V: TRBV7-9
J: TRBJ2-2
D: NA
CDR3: CASSPGPNTGELFF
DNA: TGTGCCAGCAGCCCCGGGCCCAACACCGGGGAGCTGTTTTTT

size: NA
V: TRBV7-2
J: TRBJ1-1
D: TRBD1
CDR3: CASSLQGGGTEAFF
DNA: TGTGCCAGCAGCTTACAGGGGGGGGGAACTGAAGCTTTCTTT

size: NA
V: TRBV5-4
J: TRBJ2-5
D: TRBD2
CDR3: CASSFGTSGQETQYF
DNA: TGTGCCAGCAGCTTTGGGACTAGCGGCCAAGAGACCCAGTACTTC

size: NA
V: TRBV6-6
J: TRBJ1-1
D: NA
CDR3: CASSYLSSNTEAFF
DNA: TGTGCCAGCAGTTACTTGAGCAGTAACACTGAAGCTTTCTTT

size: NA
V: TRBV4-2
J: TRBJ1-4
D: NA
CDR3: CASSHPGTSATNEKLFF
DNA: TGTGCCAGCAGCCACCCTGGGACATCTGCAACTAATGAAAAACTGTTTTTT

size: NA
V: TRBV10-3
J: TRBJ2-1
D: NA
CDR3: CAISDDRNEQFF
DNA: TGTGCCATCAGTGATGACAGGAATGAGCAGTTCTTC

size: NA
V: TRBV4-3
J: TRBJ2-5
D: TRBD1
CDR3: CASSRLWGQQETQYF
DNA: TGCGCCAGCAGCCGTCTATGGGGACAGCAAGAGACCCAGTACTTC

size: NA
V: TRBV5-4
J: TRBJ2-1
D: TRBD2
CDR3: CASSWGGDEQFF
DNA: TGTGCCAGCAGCTGGGGGGGGGATGAGCAGTTCTTC

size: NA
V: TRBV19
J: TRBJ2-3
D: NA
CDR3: CASSKWVRQDYTDTQYF
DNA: TGTGCCAGTAGTAAGTGGGTCCGACAGGACTACACAGATACGCAGTATTTT

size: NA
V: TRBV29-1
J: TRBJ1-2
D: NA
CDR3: CSVEDWRGKGGYTF
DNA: TGCAGCGTTGAAGATTGGCGCGGGAAGGGTGGCTACACCTTC

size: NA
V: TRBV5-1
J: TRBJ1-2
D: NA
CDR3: CASSPGPNNYGYTF
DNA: TGCGCCAGCAGCCCGGGACCTAACAACTATGGCTACACCTTC

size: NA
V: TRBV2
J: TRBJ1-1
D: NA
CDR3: CASSEAHGTEAFF
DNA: TGTGCCAGCAGTGAAGCCCATGGCACTGAAGCTTTCTTT

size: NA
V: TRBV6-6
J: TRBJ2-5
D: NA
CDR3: CASSPADSQETQYF
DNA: TGTGCCAGCAGTCCCGCGGACAGCCAAGAGACCCAGTACTTC